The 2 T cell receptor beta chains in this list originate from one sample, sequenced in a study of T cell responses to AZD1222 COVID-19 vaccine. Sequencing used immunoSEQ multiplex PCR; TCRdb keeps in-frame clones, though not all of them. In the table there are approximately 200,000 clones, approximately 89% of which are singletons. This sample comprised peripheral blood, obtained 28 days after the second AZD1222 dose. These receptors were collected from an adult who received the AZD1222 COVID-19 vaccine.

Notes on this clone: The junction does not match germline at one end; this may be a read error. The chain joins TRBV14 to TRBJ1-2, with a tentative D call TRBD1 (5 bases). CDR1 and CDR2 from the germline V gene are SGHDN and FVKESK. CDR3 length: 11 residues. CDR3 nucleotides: TGTGCCAGCCGTACGGGACGGAGGAAGTACTTC. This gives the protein CASRTGRRKYF.

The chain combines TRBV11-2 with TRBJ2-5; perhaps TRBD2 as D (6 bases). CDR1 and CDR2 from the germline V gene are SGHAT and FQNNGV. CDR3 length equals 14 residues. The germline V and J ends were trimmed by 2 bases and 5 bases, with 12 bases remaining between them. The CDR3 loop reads CASSLTSSRETQYF. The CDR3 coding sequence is TGTGCCAGCAGCTTAACTAGCTCTCGGGAGACCCAGTACTTC.